Detailed here is one T cell receptor (beta chain). Its target antigen remains unknown. The sample holds no much larger clone one base away, and base qualities are not on file. TCRbeta CDR3 regions were sequenced with the immunoSEQ Assay. After extraction, genomic DNA underwent amplification by bias-controlled multiplex PCR, followed by high-throughput sequencing. Concerning the study's data processing: To quantify the absolute abundance of every unique TCRbeta CDR3 region, sequences were collapsed and filtered. T cell fraction was estimated by normalization of TCRbeta template counts to usable DNA, with usable DNA being measured through amplification of reference genes present in all nucleated cells. Repertoire TCRs were annotated as SARS-CoV-2-specific by exact matching of V gene, CDR3 amino acid sequence and J gene to a known reactive TCR set. MIRA supplied the reference SARS-CoV-2 TCR set, which was filtered for enrichment in COVID-19-positive ImmuneCODE repertoires so that public or cross-reactive TCRs were removed. Using the MIRA antigens, annotated TCRs were further analysed by specific ORF or by position within an ORF. Depth was the summed frequency of annotated unique rearrangements, while breadth was defined as annotated unique rearrangements over total unique productive rearrangements. Two-sided Wilcoxon rank-sum tests were applied when comparing TCR breadth between groups. This is the immuneACCESS table as TCRdb keeps it, with only in-frame sequences that have V and J called. A part of the clones is gone; compared with another copy, unresolved V genes explain less than half, and the rest is unexplained. V and J calls and clone size are as listed in that table; D and trimming were resolved from the DNA. The sample contains about 87,000 clones, approximately 86% of them found a single time. The biggest ten clones account for roughly 15% of the sample.

The data originate from a study of Ad26.COV2.S vaccination and SARS-CoV-2 variants (dated by TCRdb to about 2021). Regarding the complete study: Sequencing of the TCRbeta repertoire served to evaluate the specificity and breadth of SARS-CoV-2-reactive T cell receptors following Ad26.COV2.S vaccination. A total of roughly 32 samples were included in the TCR-sequenced set, comprising around 20 Ad26.COV2.S vaccine recipients, 5 placebo recipients and 8 SARS-CoV-2 convalescent individuals.

The sample's time point, from its label and the paper: individuals recovered from natural SARS-CoV-2 infection. What the study reported, not specific to this receptor: Substantial breadth of spike-specific CD8+ and CD4+ T cell responses was reported after vaccination. Spike-specific TCR breadth was higher in Ad26.COV2.S recipients than in placebo recipients (P = 0.0014). Vaccine and placebo recipients had comparable non-spike TCR breadth, which fits with the vaccine containing only spike. According to the authors, total T cell responses may have been underestimated by the TCR breadth and depth analyses.

This receptor was identified in a human donor who had recovered from COVID-19. This specimen was peripheral blood, taken after recovery from COVID-19.

The CDR3 has the sequence CASSRRTGGNRNYGYTF. The DNA sequence is TGTGCCAGCAGCCGAAGGACAGGGGGCAACCGCAACTATGGCTACACCTTC. The rearranged segments are TRBV5-8 and TRBJ1-2; TRBD1 lines up with 11 middle nucleotides. Germline trimming amounts to 4 bases on V and 2 bases on J, with 10 as the count of junction bases outside the gene matches. CDR3 length: 17 amino acids, cysteine to phenylalanine. Kept here is only the CDR3 DNA, which spans 51 bases and is read in frame from base 1. As encoded in the germline V gene, CDR1 is SGHTS while CDR2 is YDEGEE.